This T cell receptor (beta chain) was captured by sequencing in a study of cytomegalovirus exposure and HLA in healthy donors. The PCR used 60 Vbeta and 13 Jbeta primers. The protocol was immunoSEQ multiplex PCR, while the TCRdb copy is restricted to in-frame clones and leaves out a portion. The table lists around 150,000 clones, more than 80% of them singletons, with approximately 2% in the top ten. Study results and limitations: In vitro experiments confirmed that a few CMV-associated chains were specific for CMV antigens. The authors reported that TCR beta sequences could predict HLA-A and HLA-B alleles. These predictions were accurate for most subjects in the first cohort. Sequencing probably produced one cluster of sequence variants that were highly shared.

The V and J ends lost 7 bases and 9 bases, in that order; junction bases with no gene match: 8. Looked up from germline, CDR1 is SNHLY and CDR2 is FYNNEI. The CDR3 spans 14 residues. Comment on this clone: Its antigen is undetermined.

Sequenced sample: PBMCs. This clonotype originated in a woman under 30 in good health and CMV-seronegative. The chain couples TRBV2 to TRBJ1-6, with 8 bases lining up with TRBD1. CDR3 bases: TGTGCCAGCACGGACAGGGTATTTATTTCACCCCTCCACTTT. Its translation: CASTDRVFISPLHF.